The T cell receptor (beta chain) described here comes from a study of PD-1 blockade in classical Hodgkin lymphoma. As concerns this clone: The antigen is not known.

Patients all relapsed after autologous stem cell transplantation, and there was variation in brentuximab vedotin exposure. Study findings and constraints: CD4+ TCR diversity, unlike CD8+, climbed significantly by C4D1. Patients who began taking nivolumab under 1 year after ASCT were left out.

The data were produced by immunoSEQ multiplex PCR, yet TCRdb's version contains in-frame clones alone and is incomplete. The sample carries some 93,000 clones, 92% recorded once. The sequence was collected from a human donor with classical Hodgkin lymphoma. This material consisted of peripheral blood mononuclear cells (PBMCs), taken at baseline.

CDR3 in DNA: TGTGCCAGCAGTGAAGGGGGCGCGACTAATGAAAAACTGTTTTTT. Its translation: CASSEGGATNEKLFF. The gene calls are TRBV28 and TRBJ1-4; 7 bases are shared with TRBD1. The CDR3 sequence is 15 residues long. Per the germline V gene, CDR1 is MDHEN and CDR2 is SYDVKM. V dropped 5 bases and J dropped 2; count of bases not matched to a gene: 5.